The source of this T cell receptor beta chain is a study of CD8 T cells in ankylosing spondylitis. Study observations and caveats: Matched ankylosing spondylitis synovial fluid reportedly contained a significantly enriched population of disease-linked clones. A TCR beta motif of about 8 highly homologous variants appeared characteristic of ankylosing spondylitis blood.

TCRdb passed the 5' RACE reads through MiXCR, listing each CDR3 protein once. The sample shows about 130,000 distinct CDR3 sequences, 7.3% of them seen only once. In regard to this clonotype: The antigen is unknown.

V lost 3 bases and J lost 5, with 8 bases in between. CDR3 length equals 12 residues. Germline-derived CDR1 and CDR2 are SGHTA and FQGNSA. V is TRBV7-2 and J is TRBJ2-7; D call uncertain. The source material was blood, either unsorted or a sorted T cell fraction (not recorded which). The sequence derives from a female donor with ankylosing spondylitis or in good health (not recorded which). The CDR3 DNA sequence: TGTGCCAGCAGCTTTGACCGGGACGAGCAGTACTTC. Its protein product is CASSFDRDEQYF.